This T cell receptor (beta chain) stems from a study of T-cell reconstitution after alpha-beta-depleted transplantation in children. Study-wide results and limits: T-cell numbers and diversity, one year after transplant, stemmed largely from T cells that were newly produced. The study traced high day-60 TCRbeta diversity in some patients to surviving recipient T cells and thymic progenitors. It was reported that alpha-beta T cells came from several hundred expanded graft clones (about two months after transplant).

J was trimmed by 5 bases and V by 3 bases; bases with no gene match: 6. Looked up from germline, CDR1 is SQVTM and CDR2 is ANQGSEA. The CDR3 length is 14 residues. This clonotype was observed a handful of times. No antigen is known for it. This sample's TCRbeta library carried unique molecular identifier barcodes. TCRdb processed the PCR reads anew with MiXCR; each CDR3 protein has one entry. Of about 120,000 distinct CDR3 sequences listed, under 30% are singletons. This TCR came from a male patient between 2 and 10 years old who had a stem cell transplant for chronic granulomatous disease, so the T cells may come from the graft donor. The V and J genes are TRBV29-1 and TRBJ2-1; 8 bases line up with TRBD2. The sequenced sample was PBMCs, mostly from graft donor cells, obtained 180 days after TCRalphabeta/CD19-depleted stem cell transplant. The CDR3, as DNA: TGCAGCGTTGACTCACTAGCGGCGCACAATGAGCAGTTCTTC. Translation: CSVDSLAAHNEQFF.